This T cell receptor beta chain was documented in a study of CD8 T cells in Susac syndrome. The authors reverse transcribed roughly 0.5 to 1 ug RNA with random hexamers. Amplification of TCR beta CDR3 by immunoSEQ multiplex PCR spanned 54 Vbeta and 13 Jbeta. TCRdb re-called the immunoSEQ multiplex PCR reads with MiXCR, one entry per CDR3 protein. The sample lists about 290,000 distinct CDR3 sequences, approximately 89% occurring once. This sequence originates from a human donor with multiple sclerosis. Specimen: CD8+ T cells from PBMCs.

CDR3 nucleotides: TGTGCCAGCAGCCCTTTCCCCCTAGCGGGGGGGCTTTACGGCACAGATACGCAGTATTTT. It yields the protein CASSPFPLAGGLYGTDTQYF. This chain links TRBV7-6 with TRBJ2-3, with 12 bases identical to TRBD2. With V trimmed by 5 bases and J by 1 base, 16 bases remained unmatched. The CDR3 is 20 amino acids. Germline-derived CDR1 and CDR2 are SGHVS and FNYEAQ.